This TCR beta chain came from a study of Ad26.COV2.S vaccination and SARS-CoV-2 variants. As for the study in general: The vaccine Ad26.COV2.S was put into the muscle once, or twice with 56 days between.

The CDR3 is 15 residues long. Germline V gene lookup returns CDR1 SGHAT and CDR2 FQNNGV. The trim removed 2 bases at V and 9 bases at J, leaving 7 bases unmatched. Treatment defined: over 15 received Ad26.COV2.S at low or high dose, single or two shots; about 5 received placebo; per-sample allocation not given. Collection of samples fell on day 63 after the first vaccine or placebo injection. The table came from immunoSEQ multiplex PCR; TCRdb's copy has only in-frame clones and leaves some out. The repertoire holds about 390,000 clones, with around 85% as singletons. Sequencing was performed on peripheral blood, taken in a trial of Ad26.COV2.S vaccine versus placebo. The clonotype comes from a person between 18 and 60 years old who received the Ad26.COV2.S COVID-19 vaccine or a placebo. The V call is TRBV11-2, the J call TRBJ1-1, with 12 bases identical to TRBD1. The CDR3 region is CASSLSRDRGRKAFF. CDR3 DNA: TGTGCCAGCAGCTTATCGAGGGACAGGGGGCGTAAAGCTTTCTTT.